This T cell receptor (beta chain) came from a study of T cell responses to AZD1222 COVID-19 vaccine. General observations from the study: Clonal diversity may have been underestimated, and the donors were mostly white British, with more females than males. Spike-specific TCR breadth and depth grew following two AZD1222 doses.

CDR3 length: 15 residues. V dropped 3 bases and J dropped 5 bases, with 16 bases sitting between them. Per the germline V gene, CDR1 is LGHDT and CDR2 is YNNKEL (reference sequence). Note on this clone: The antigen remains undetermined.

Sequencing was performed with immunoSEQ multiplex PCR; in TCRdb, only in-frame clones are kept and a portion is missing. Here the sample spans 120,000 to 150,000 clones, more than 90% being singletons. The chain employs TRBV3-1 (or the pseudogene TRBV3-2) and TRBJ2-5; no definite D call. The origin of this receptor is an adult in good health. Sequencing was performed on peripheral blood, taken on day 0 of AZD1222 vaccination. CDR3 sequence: CASSHQARIFETQYF. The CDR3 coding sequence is TGTGCCAGCAGCCATCAGGCCAGGATCTTCGAGACCCAGTACTTC.